This T cell receptor beta chain appears in the sequencing data of a study of cytomegalovirus exposure and HLA in healthy donors. Study findings and constraints: Later analysis identified a missense DCLRE1C variant that was linked to TCR beta V- and J-gene trimming.

In the case of this clone: Its antigen is not identified.

Primers: 60 Vbeta forward and 13 Jbeta reverse. Assay used: immunoSEQ multiplex PCR; TCRdb lists only in-frame clones, some missing. The sample has tens of thousands of clones. This sequence originates from a middle-aged man in good health and CMV-seronegative. Sequenced: PBMCs.

CDR3 in DNA: TGTGCCAGCAGCTCTACATCTACGGGGAATGAGCAGTTCTTC. Protein product: CASSSTSTGNEQFF. The chain recombines TRBV7-8 with TRBJ2-1; maybe TRBD2 (5 bases). V lost 4 bases and J lost 7, with 14 bases in between. Germline-derived CDR1 and CDR2 are SGHVS and FQNEAQ. The CDR3 contains 14 residues.